This T cell receptor (beta chain) was obtained from a study of T cell responses to AZD1222 COVID-19 vaccine. Of note for this clone: Its antigen is not known.

The CDR3 totals 14 residues. The germline V and J ends were trimmed by 1 base and 4 bases, with 10 bases remaining between them. Looked up from germline, CDR1 is SNHLY and CDR2 is FYNNEI. Study-level results: Among AZD1222 vaccinees, only 5 or 6 were seropositive at baseline. Two AZD1222 doses significantly raised spike-specific TCR breadth and depth over controls.

TCRdb's table, derived via immunoSEQ multiplex PCR, lists solely in-frame clones and lacks some. The sample shows 150,000 to 200,000 clones, around 90% of them seen only once. The V call is TRBV2, the J call TRBJ1-1; possible D gene TRBD1, 6 bases. This sample comprised peripheral blood, obtained on day 0 of AZD1222 vaccination. This sequence was found in an adult in good health. Here the CDR3 DNA reads TGTGCCAGCAGTGAAGAAGGGGGATTCACTGAAGCTTTCTTT. It translates to CASSEEGGFTEAFF.